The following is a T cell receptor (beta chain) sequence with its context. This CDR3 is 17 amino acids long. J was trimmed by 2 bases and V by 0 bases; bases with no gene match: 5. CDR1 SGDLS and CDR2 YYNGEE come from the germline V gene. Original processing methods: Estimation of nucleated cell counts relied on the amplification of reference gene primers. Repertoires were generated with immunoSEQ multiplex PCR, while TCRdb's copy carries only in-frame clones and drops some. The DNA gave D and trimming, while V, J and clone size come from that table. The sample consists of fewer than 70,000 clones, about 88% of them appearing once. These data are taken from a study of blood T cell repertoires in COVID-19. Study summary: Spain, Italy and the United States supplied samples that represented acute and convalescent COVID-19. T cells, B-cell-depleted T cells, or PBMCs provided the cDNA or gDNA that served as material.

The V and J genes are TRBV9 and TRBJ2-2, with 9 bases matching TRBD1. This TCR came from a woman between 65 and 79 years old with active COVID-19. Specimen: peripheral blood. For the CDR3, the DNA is TGTGCCAGCAGCGTAGGGGACAGGGTCCTTAACACCGGGGAGCTGTTTTTT. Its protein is CASSVGDRVLNTGELFF.